This passage covers 27 T cell receptor beta chains from one sample sequenced in a study of blood T cells in healthy people across ages. A J-beta primer mix and a sample-barcoded 5' primer were used in a second PCR of roughly 6 to 12 cycles. TCRdb re-called the 5' RACE reads with MiXCR, one entry per CDR3 protein. The data contain around 1.7 million distinct CDR3 sequences, about 28% of them seen just once; the ten biggest clones take up 7.7%. The specimen sequenced was blood. Receptors were obtained from a woman in her 30s in good health.

This clonotype has more than one count but fewer than ten. V and J are TRBV21-1 and TRBJ2-5. TRBV21-1 is flagged as a pseudogene. The CDR3 is 18 residues long. CDR3 nucleotide sequence: TGTGCCAGCAGCAAAGTAGGGTTGGAGACTTCACCCCAAGAGACCCAGTACTTC. Protein sequence: CASSKVGLETSPQETQYF.

Comment on this clonotype: Compared with germline, one end of the junction differs, possibly owing to a read error. This chain joins TRBV2 and TRBJ2-4; tentative D call: TRBD1 (6 bases). Germline V gene lookup returns CDR1 SNHLY and CDR2 FYNNEI. The CDR3 extends over 12 amino acids. Here the CDR3 reads CASSEDRRIQYF. CDR3 nucleotides: TGTGCCAGCAGCGAAGACAGGCGGATTCAGTACTTC.

A remark on this clonotype: This clone may be a read error of a much larger clone one base away. This CDR3 is missing its conserved last phenylalanine or tryptophan, likely due to a read error. The V call is TRBV20-1, the J call TRBJ2-4, with D perhaps assigned TRBD1 or TRBD2 (5 bases each). This CDR3 has 13 amino acids. V dropped 3 bases and J dropped 1 base, with 7 bases sitting between them. Looked up from germline, CDR1 is DFQATT and CDR2 is SNEGSKA (reference sequence). The CDR3 loop is CSASEGAKNIQYC. The CDR3, as DNA: TGCAGTGCTAGCGAGGGGGCCAAAAACATTCAGTACTGC.

Points on this clonotype: A much more abundant neighbour one base away suggests this may be a read error. The CDR3 region is CASSSGGYQETRYF. DNA for the CDR3: TGTGCCAGCAGCTCAGGGGGGTACCAAGAGACCCGGTACTTC. The chain employs TRBV7-2 and TRBJ2-5, with D maybe TRBD1 (7 bases). The CDR3 runs to 14 residues. CDR1 is SGHTA and CDR2 is FQGNSA in the germline V gene.

The chain couples TRBV7-8 to TRBJ2-1; TRBD2 is a possible D gene (6 bases). The J call is in doubt because the DNA end fits TRBJ2-7 better. CDR3 length: 16 amino acids. The germline V gene encodes CDR1 SGHVS and CDR2 FQNEAQ. CDR3 sequence reads: CASSLRGGRSYNEQYF. In DNA form, the CDR3 reads TGTGCCAGCAGCCTAAGGGGAGGTAGATCCTACAATGAGCAGTACTTC.

This clonotype appeared a single time. The chain combines TRBV12-3 or TRBV12-4 with TRBJ2-3; D gene ambiguous. The CDR3 runs to 15 residues. Deletions cut 6 bases from V and 2 bases from J, with 15 bases between. CDR3 nucleotide sequence: TGTGCCAGCAGCCCTTTCGTCCTCATCACAGATACGCAGTATTTT. It codes for CASSPFVLITDTQYF.

The J gene is TRBJ2-1, the V gene TRBV20-1; D might be TRBD1 or TRBD2, each matching 5 bases. The V gene lost 3 bases and the J gene lost 7 bases, with 19 bases spanning the gap. Looked up from germline, CDR1 is DFQATT and CDR2 is SNEGSKA (reference sequence). CDR3 length equals 15 residues. The CDR3 nucleotides read TGCAGTGCTAGCTCCCCGAGCGGACACAAGAATGAGCAGTTCTTC. Protein product: CSASSPSGHKNEQFF.

The chain joins TRBV4-1 to TRBJ1-2; D unclear. Trimming stripped 1 base from V and 6 bases from J, with 12 bases between. Per germline, CDR1 MGHRA and CDR2 YSYEKL. The CDR3 contains 14 residues. As DNA, the CDR3 is TGCGCCAGCAGCCAAGGTCTGACGGACGATGGCTACACCTTC. Its protein product is CASSQGLTDDGYTF.

The rearrangement uses TRBV12-3 or TRBV12-4 and TRBJ1-1; TRBD1 might be the D (5 bases). CDR3 length equals 15 residues. V was cut by 8 bases and J by 4 bases, with 20 bases left in between. For the CDR3, the DNA is TGTGCCAGCTACTCTTGGGGGACTTTGAGCACTGAAGCTTTCTTT. Protein sequence: CASYSWGTLSTEAFF.

J is TRBJ1-6 and V is TRBV12-3 or TRBV12-4; 7 bases align to TRBD1. CDR3 length: 14 residues. After removal of 3 bases from V and 9 bases from J, the junction contained 5 bases not matched to a gene. The CDR3 coding sequence is TGTGCCAGCAGTTTTAGGACAGGAGTTTCACCCCTCCACTTT. Translation gives CASSFRTGVSPLHF.

The chain employs TRBV28 and TRBJ2-7; D is unresolved. CDR3 length: 13 amino acids. V was cut by 7 bases and J by 0 bases, with 10 bases left in between. Germline CDR1 MDHEN, CDR2 SYDVKM. CDR3 in DNA: TGTGCCAGCATGGAAGGCAGCTCCTACGAGCAGTACTTC. As protein: CASMEGSSYEQYF.

This chain uses TRBV4-2 with TRBJ1-2; D may be TRBD1 (5 bases). With 0 bases removed from V and 6 bases from J, the gap between germline ends came to 14 bases. The CDR3 spans 15 residues. Germline lookup yields CDR1 LGHNA and CDR2 YNFKEQ. CDR3 residues: CASSQDLGTLHGYTF. CDR3 DNA sequence: TGTGCCAGCAGCCAAGATCTGGGGACCCTCCATGGCTACACCTTC.

The sample holds many counts of this clonotype. This chain joins TRBV29-1 and TRBJ2-5; 13 bases agree with TRBD2. The germline gives CDR1 SQVTM, CDR2 ANQGSEA. Trimming cost V 4 bases and J 5 bases; bases outside gene matches: 4. The CDR3 has 14 amino acids. The CDR3 nucleotides read TGCAGCGTTGCTCAGACTAGCGGGGGGGAGACCCAGTACTTC. This gives the protein CSVAQTSGGETQYF.

This clonotype was seen a few times. The chain is built from TRBV24-1 and TRBJ2-5, with 7 bases lining up with TRBD1. The DNA matches TRBJ2-7 better at its end, which makes the J call doubtful. Germline CDR1 and CDR2: KGHDR and SFDVKD. This CDR3 contains 14 residues. CDR3 DNA: TGTGCCACCAGTGATCAAAGGGGGCCAGACGAGCAGTACTTC. This gives the protein CATSDQRGPDEQYF.

V gene TRBV12-3 or TRBV12-4 combines with J gene TRBJ1-2, with TRBD1 as a possible D gene (5 bases). The CDR3 loop spans 15 amino acids. V was cut by 3 bases and J by 7 bases, with 18 bases left in between. This CDR3 is CASSLDVTGDSGYTF. The CDR3 DNA is TGTGCCAGCAGTTTGGATGTGACGGGGGACTCTGGCTACACCTTC.

This clonotype appeared a few times. The chain couples TRBV20-1 to TRBJ1-2; 7 bases map to TRBD1. Germline values: CDR1 DFQATT, CDR2 SNEGSKA (reference sequence). The length of the CDR3 is 15 residues. Trimming took 2 bases from V and 0 from J; bases not matched to a gene: 6. The CDR3 DNA reads as TGCAGTGCTAGACTTCGGACAGGAACTAACTATGGCTACACCTTC. Residues: CSARLRTGTNYGYTF.

The chain links TRBV10-3 to TRBJ2-3, with 7 bases fitting TRBD1. The V and J ends lost 3 bases and 2 bases, in that order; junction bases with no gene match: 2. The length of the CDR3 is 14 residues. Germline-derived CDR1 and CDR2 are ENHRY and SYGVKD. CDR3 sequence: CAISEGQVTDTQYF. CDR3 DNA: TGTGCCATCAGTGAAGGACAGGTCACAGATACGCAGTATTTT.

The chain combines TRBV6-1 with TRBJ2-3; 15 bases fit TRBD2. The CDR3 is 17 residues long. From germline, CDR1 is MNHNS and CDR2 SASEGT. V lost 4 bases, J lost 3 bases, and 5 bases stayed unmatched. This CDR3 reads CASSAEGLAGGTDTQYF. DNA for the CDR3: TGTGCCAGCAGTGCCGAGGGACTAGCGGGAGGAACAGATACGCAGTATTTT.

The chain has TRBV29-1 and TRBJ1-2; D gene uncertain. Looked up from germline, CDR1 is SQVTM and CDR2 is ANQGSEA. Between the trimmed V and J ends, which lost 6 bases and 0 bases, there was a span of 11 bases. The CDR3 extends over 13 amino acids. CDR3 in DNA: TGCAGCGTGATGGGTTCCTCTAACTATGGCTACACCTTC. This encodes CSVMGSSNYGYTF.

This clonotype turned up a few times. V usage is TRBV6-6 and J usage is TRBJ1-1, with D unclear. This CDR3 comprises 15 residues. The V end was cut by 2 bases, the J end by 3 bases, with 13 bases between. The germline V gene has CDR1 MNHNY and CDR2 SVGAGI (reference sequence). The CDR3 reads CASSYDTYKYTEAFF. CDR3 DNA: TGTGCCAGCAGTTACGACACTTATAAGTACACTGAAGCTTTCTTT.

A word on this clonotype: In this CDR3 the conserved last residue, phenylalanine or tryptophan, is missing, so a read error is likely. Because the CDR3's place on the DNA is in doubt, the DNA is left out and the CDR3 is given as listed by TCRdb. The V and J genes are TRBV12-1 and TRBJ2-5; the table names TRBD1, a call not compared with the DNA. TRBV12-1 is tagged as a pseudogene. The CDR3 is 17 residues long, ends included. This CDR3 reads CARFGGRTIPRWETQYV.

For this clonotype: This may be a read error, as it is one base from a much larger clone. The gene calls are TRBV2 and TRBJ2-4; 7 bases map to TRBD1. This CDR3 is 12 amino acids long. The germline gives CDR1 SNHLY, CDR2 FYNNEI. This CDR3 is CASSGSGGIQYF. The CDR3 DNA reads TGCGCCAGCAGTGGGTCAGGGGGCATTCAGTACTTC.

This chain links TRBV28 with TRBJ1-5, with no clear D. The germline gives CDR1 MDHEN, CDR2 SYDVKM. This CDR3 has 14 residues. Trimming pared 8 bases from V and 4 bases from J, leaving 15 bases between. In DNA, the CDR3 is TGTGCCAGCCAATATCCCGGTGGTAATCAGCCCCAGCATTTT. Translated, it gives CASQYPGGNQPQHF.

The chain recombines TRBV6-6 with TRBJ1-1; 8 bases are a match to TRBD1. Germline V gene data show CDR1 as MNHNY and CDR2 as SVGAGI (reference sequence). The CDR3 runs 14 residues. Unmatched junction bases numbered 6, after V lost 5 bases and J lost 4 bases. The CDR3 spells CASSKDRGGTEAFF. Here the CDR3 DNA reads TGTGCCAGCAGTAAAGACAGGGGAGGCACTGAAGCTTTCTTT.

This clonotype was counted only a few times. This chain joins TRBV15 and TRBJ1-5; the D is unclear. Germline CDR1 is LNHNV and CDR2 is YYDKDF (reference sequence). The CDR3 totals 14 residues. V was cut by 0 bases and J by 6 bases, with 9 bases left in between. The CDR3 here is CATSRDYTGQPQHF. The CDR3 DNA sequence: TGTGCCACCAGCAGAGATTATACGGGTCAGCCCCAGCATTTT.

This clonotype was recorded a few times. The chain couples TRBV9 to TRBJ2-6; 7 nucleotides line up with TRBD2. V trimming: 10 bases; J trimming: 0 bases; junction bases outside the gene matches: 7. The germline V gene has CDR1 SGDLS and CDR2 YYNGEE. This CDR3 spans 15 amino acids. The CDR3 DNA sequence: TGTGCCGGGAGACCTAGCGGCTCTGGGGCCAACGTCCTGACTTTC. Its protein product is CAGRPSGSGANVLTF. The full variable domain, completed using reference TRBV9 and TRBJ2-6, is DSGVTQTPKHLITATGQRVTLRCSPRSGDLSVYWYQQSLDQGLQFLIQYYNGEERAKGNILERFSAQQFPDLHSELNLSSLELGDSALYFCAGRPSGSGANVLTFGAGSRLTVL.

This clonotype was observed many times. The V gene is TRBV7-9, the J gene TRBJ1-5; D uncertain. V was cut by 3 bases and J by 7 bases, with 13 bases left in between. Germline assignment: CDR1 SEHNR and CDR2 FQNEAQ (reference sequence). The CDR3 sequence is 14 residues long. The CDR3 reads CASSLDRLGQPQHF. The CDR3 DNA reads TGTGCCAGCAGCTTGGACCGGCTCGGACAGCCCCAGCATTTT.